This note documents a single TCR beta chain sequence. Its cognate antigen is unknown. The sample originates from a study of T cells in localized non-small cell lung cancer. The germline V gene has CDR1 DFQATT and CDR2 SNEGSKA (reference sequence). The CDR3 loop spans 11 amino acids. V lost 4 bases and J lost 7, with 10 bases in between. Assay: immunoSEQ multiplex PCR; the TCRdb copy retains only in-frame clones and omits some. Of roughly 70,000 clones listed, roughly nine tenths are singletons. Study-wide results and limits: Uninvolved neighboring lung showed the greatest T cell clonality, exceeding tumor. Out of the top 100 tumor clones, a median roughly 50 were seen in adjacent lung.

V is TRBV20-1 and J is TRBJ1-2; D is undetermined. The material was peripheral blood, obtained before any cancer treatment. The TCR sequence derives from a male donor aged 60 or older with stage III squamous cell lung carcinoma. The CDR3 sequence is CSANPSIGYTF. Written as DNA, the CDR3 is TGCAGTGCTAACCCCTCGATTGGCTACACCTTC.